This T cell receptor beta chain was recorded in a study of blood T cell repertoires in COVID-19. Study as a whole: PBMCs, B-cell-depleted T cells, or T cells provided the cDNA or gDNA that made up the material.

In the original processing: By means of reference gene primer amplification, nucleated cell counts were estimated. TCRdb keeps only in-frame clones here, not all; method: immunoSEQ multiplex PCR. V and J calls and clone size come straight from that table; D and trimming were deduced from the DNA. Of some 250,000 clones in the sample, 80% to 85% were seen once. Trimming took off 4 bases at V and 3 bases at J, with 18 bases between the two ends. Germline CDR1 is SGHRS and CDR2 is YFSETQ. The CDR3 covers 16 residues. This chain uses TRBV5-1 with TRBJ2-3, with D possibly being TRBD2 (7 bases). Sequenced: peripheral blood. The origin of this receptor is a man aged 45-65 years with active or convalescent COVID-19. The chain's CDR3 is CASSAGTTGGTDTQYF. The DNA of the CDR3 is TGCGCCAGCAGCGCGGGGACAACCGGGGGGACAGATACGCAGTATTTT. Full variable domain (remainder filled in from reference TRBV5-1 and TRBJ2-3): KAGVTQTPRYLIKTRGQQVTLSCSPISGHRSVSWYQQTPGQGLQFLFEYFSETQRNKGNFPGRFSGRQFSNSRSEMNVSTLELGDSALYLCASSAGTTGGTDTQYFGPGTRLTVL.